These 15 T cell receptor beta chains were all obtained from the same sample, sequenced in a study of cytomegalovirus exposure and HLA in healthy donors. Primers for the PCR totalled 60 Vbeta and 13 Jbeta. Measured with immunoSEQ multiplex PCR; TCRdb has only the in-frame clones, and not every one. The data show tens of thousands of clones, with 82% seen just once and approximately 3% held by the top ten. Source material: PBMCs. The source of these receptors is a woman younger than 35 in good health and CMV-seronegative.

The chain is built from TRBV5-1 and TRBJ1-3, with 7 nucleotides matching TRBD1. The CDR3 is 18 amino acids. The trim removed 0 bases at V and 0 bases at J, leaving 9 bases unmatched. Per the germline V gene, CDR1 is SGHRS and CDR2 is YFSETQ. CDR3 in amino acids: CASSLEGAGARSGNTIYF. The CDR3 nucleotides are TGCGCCAGCAGCTTGGAGGGGGCAGGGGCCCGCTCTGGAAACACCATATATTTT.

The chain is built from TRBV4-2 and TRBJ1-6; TRBD1 matches 7 bases. CDR1 is LGHNA, CDR2 YNFKEQ, per germline. Trimming removed 1 base from V and 0 bases from J; junction bases left unmatched: 12. CDR3 length: 20 residues. This CDR3 reads CASSQGGAGGTSSYNSPLHF. CDR3 coding DNA: TGTGCCAGCAGCCAAGGTGGGGCAGGGGGAACTAGCTCCTATAATTCACCCCTCCACTTT.

The CDR3 sequence: CASSKDIRGPEAFF. CDR3 nucleotide sequence: TGTGCCAGTAGTAAAGACATCAGGGGCCCTGAAGCTTTCTTT. The chain combines TRBV19 with TRBJ1-1, with D possibly matching TRBD1 (6 bases). The germline V gene encodes CDR1 LNHDA and CDR2 SQIVND (reference sequence). CDR3 length: 14 amino acids. Trimming stripped 4 bases from V and 6 bases from J, with 15 bases between.

The sample holds a few counts of this clone. The genes are TRBV28 and TRBJ2-7, with D maybe TRBD1 (5 bases). Germline-derived CDR1 and CDR2 are MDHEN and SYDVKM. Trimming cost V 4 bases and J 3 bases, with 13 bases left between them. The CDR3 is 14 residues long. The CDR3 sequence is CASSSRAVFYEQYF. The CDR3 bases are TGTGCCAGCAGTTCCAGGGCGGTCTTCTACGAGCAGTACTTC.

The chain joins TRBV15 to TRBJ1-2; D is possibly TRBD1 (6 bases). Trimming pared 3 bases from V and 4 bases from J, leaving 21 bases between. Germline V gene lookup returns CDR1 LNHNV and CDR2 YYDKDF (reference sequence). This CDR3 region has 17 residues. The CDR3 loop reads CATSRGNTGRDRYGYTF. DNA of the CDR3: TGTGCCACCAGCAGGGGTAACACAGGGCGAGATCGCTATGGCTACACCTTC.

V usage is TRBV19 and J usage is TRBJ1-2; 7 nucleotides agree with TRBD1. The V and J ends lost 3 bases and 0 bases, in that order; junction bases with no gene match: 7. The germline gives CDR1 LNHDA, CDR2 SQIVND (reference sequence). This CDR3 comprises 16 residues. CDR3 bases: TGTGCCAGTAGTATTACGGACAGGAGAGCTAACTATGGCTACACCTTC. The encoded protein is CASSITDRRANYGYTF. Full variable domain (missing parts from reference TRBV19 and TRBJ1-2): DGGITQSPKYLFRKEGQNVTLSCEQNLNHDAMYWYRQDPGQGLRLIYYSQIVNDFQKGDIAEGYSVSREKKESFPLTVTSAQKNPTAFYLCASSITDRRANYGYTFGSGTRLTVV.

A few counts support this clone. The chain recombines TRBV5-4 with TRBJ2-2, with TRBD2 matching 11 bases. V lost 7 bases to trimming and J lost 1 base; unmatched junction nucleotides: 15. The CDR3 has 19 amino acids. The germline V gene has CDR1 SGHNT and CDR2 YYREEE (reference sequence). This CDR3 reads CASSSEGHTSGRNTGELFF. CDR3 DNA sequence: TGTGCCAGCTCAAGCGAGGGTCACACTAGCGGGAGGAACACCGGGGAGCTGTTTTTT.

This chain uses TRBV19 with TRBJ1-1; the match to TRBD1 covers 9 bases. Germline CDR1 and CDR2: LNHDA and SQIVND (reference sequence). This CDR3 spans 14 amino acids. Losses at the gene ends were 4 bases for V and 4 bases for J; bases not matched to a gene: 4. The CDR3 here is CASSSRQGGTEAFF. The DNA of the CDR3 is TGTGCCAGTAGTAGCCGACAGGGGGGCACTGAAGCTTTCTTT.

This chain joins TRBV2 and TRBJ2-7; 11 nucleotides match TRBD2. The CDR3 covers 12 residues. Germline CDR1 and CDR2: SNHLY and FYNNEI. V was pared by 4 bases and J by 11 bases, with 4 bases of the junction left unmatched. The CDR3 sequence: CASSGLAGKEYF. CDR3 nucleotide sequence: TGTGCCAGCAGTGGACTAGCGGGAAAGGAGTACTTC.

The chain carries TRBV28 and TRBJ2-2; TRBD2 matches at 10 bases. The CDR3 is made up of 16 amino acids. Germline V lookup: CDR1 MDHEN, CDR2 SYDVKM. V lost 6 bases, J lost 0 bases, and 4 bases stayed unmatched. Written as DNA, the CDR3 is TGTGCCAGCAGCTTTAGCGGGAGGACGAACACCGGGGAGCTGTTTTTT. Protein product: CASSFSGRTNTGELFF.

The chain employs TRBV19 and TRBJ1-1; 7 bases agree with TRBD1. Germline V gene data show CDR1 as LNHDA and CDR2 as SQIVND (reference sequence). The V segment lost 5 bases and the J segment 10 bases; nucleotides outside the gene matches: 10. The CDR3 spans 13 residues. The CDR3 DNA reads as TGTGCCAGTAGTCCCCCGGGGACAGTCGGAGCTTTCTTT. The encoded protein is CASSPPGTVGAFF.

The CDR3 region is CASSLWTGPAKNIQYF. The CDR3 bases are TGTGCCAGCAGCTTGTGGACAGGGCCAGCCAAAAACATTCAGTACTTC. J is TRBJ2-4 and V is TRBV5-4; 8 bases fit TRBD1. The CDR3 consists of 16 residues. CDR1 SGHNT and CDR2 YYREEE come from the germline V gene (reference sequence). J gave up 0 bases and V 1 base, and 3 bases lay outside the gene matches.

This sequence joins TRBV7-9 and TRBJ1-1; tentative D call: TRBD1 (5 bases). The length of the CDR3 is 14 residues. Trimming cost V 3 bases and J 1 base, with 9 bases left between them. The germline V gene encodes CDR1 SEHNR and CDR2 FQNEAQ (reference sequence). CDR3 region: CASSFREGNTEAFF. In DNA, the CDR3 is TGTGCCAGCAGCTTCAGGGAGGGGAACACTGAAGCTTTCTTT.

This chain joins TRBV5-1 and TRBJ1-1; 7 nucleotides match TRBD1. Trimming took 1 base from V and 1 from J; bases not matched to a gene: 13. This CDR3 has 18 residues. Germline V gives CDR1 SGHRS, CDR2 YFSETQ. This CDR3 reads CASSLHGQVGVENTEAFF. CDR3 in DNA: TGCGCCAGCAGCTTGCATGGACAGGTTGGGGTTGAGAACACTGAAGCTTTCTTT. The entire variable domain, with the rest obtained from reference TRBV5-1 and TRBJ1-1, is as follows: KAGVTQTPRYLIKTRGQQVTLSCSPISGHRSVSWYQQTPGQGLQFLFEYFSETQRNKGNFPGRFSGRQFSNSRSEMNVSTLELGDSALYLCASSLHGQVGVENTEAFFGQGTRLTVV.

The gene calls are TRBV15 and TRBJ1-1; perhaps TRBD1 as D (5 bases). Germline CDR1 is LNHNV and CDR2 is YYDKDF (reference sequence). Trimming pared 3 bases from V and 5 bases from J, leaving 16 bases between. The CDR3 consists of 15 residues. The CDR3 reads CATSSLAGGRTEAFF. The CDR3 bases are TGTGCCACCAGCAGTCTGGCGGGGGGGAGGACTGAAGCTTTCTTT.